The 11 T cell receptor beta chains reported below all come from one sample, sequenced in a study of control samples from healthy donors and cancer patients. Clones were sequenced by immunoSEQ multiplex PCR, and TCRdb holds only the in-frame ones, with some missing. This sample has some 71,000 clones, with about nine tenths found just once. The sample consisted of PBMCs. These receptors all stem from a woman in her forties or fifties with colorectal cancer.

V and J are TRBV29-1 and TRBJ2-5; 8 bases line up with TRBD2. CDR3 length: 15 residues. J lost 0 bases, V lost 6 bases, and 9 bases had no gene match. Germline CDR1 SQVTM, CDR2 ANQGSEA. CDR3 coding DNA: TGCAGCGTCGGAACCCTCGGGGGGGACCAAGAGACCCAGTACTTC. It translates to CSVGTLGGDQETQYF.

The chain is built from TRBV6-2 or TRBV6-3 and TRBJ1-2; 8 bases map to TRBD1. J was trimmed by 0 bases and V by 4 bases; bases with no gene match: 1. The CDR3 contains 14 residues. Per the germline V gene, CDR1 is MNHEY and CDR2 is SVGEGT. Here the CDR3 reads CASSWTGSNYGYTF. CDR3 nucleotide sequence: TGTGCCAGCAGTTGGACAGGGTCTAACTATGGCTACACCTTC.

The chain links TRBV6-1 to TRBJ1-4; maybe TRBD1 (5 bases). This CDR3 has 14 amino acids. The germline V gene encodes CDR1 MNHNS and CDR2 SASEGT. V gave up 3 bases and J gave up 0 bases, with 5 bases separating them. This CDR3 is CASSDRATNEKLFF. CDR3 DNA: TGTGCCAGCAGTGACAGGGCAACTAATGAAAAACTGTTTTTT.

The chain is built from TRBV9 and TRBJ2-2; D call uncertain. The CDR3 covers 14 residues. The germline gives CDR1 SGDLS, CDR2 YYNGEE. Trimming removed 0 bases from V and 9 bases from J, with 12 bases in between. CDR3 coding DNA: TGTGCCAGCAGCGTAGCTATAGTTCCGAGGGAGCTGTTTTTT. It specifies CASSVAIVPRELFF.

The rearrangement links TRBV19 to TRBJ2-7; 8 bases are a match to TRBD1. Trimming at V came to 5 bases and at J to 0 bases, leaving 9 bases not matched to a gene. Germline CDR1 is LNHDA and CDR2 is SQIVND (reference sequence). The CDR3 is 16 residues long. The CDR3: CASSSDRAELSYEQYF. The CDR3 DNA is TGTGCCAGTAGTTCGGACAGGGCCGAACTCTCCTACGAGCAGTACTTC.

This clone was observed once. The chain is built from TRBV7-3 and TRBJ2-3, with D hard to call. In germline, CDR1 is SGHTA, CDR2 FQGTGA. The CDR3 runs 14 residues. V lost 0 bases and J lost 1, with 5 bases in between. CDR3 region: CASSLTFGTDTQYF. DNA of the CDR3: TGTGCCAGCAGCTTAACGTTCGGCACAGATACGCAGTATTTT.

The chain is built from TRBV7-6 and TRBJ2-7, with a weak D call TRBD2 (6 bases). Trimming took 5 bases from V and 4 from J, leaving 9 bases between them. The CDR3 has 12 residues. Germline CDR1 is SGHVS and CDR2 is FNYEAQ. CDR3 sequence (DNA): TGTGCCAGCAGCCCCGGGACTTACGAGCAGTACTTC. Its translation: CASSPGTYEQYF.

The chain couples TRBV10-3 to TRBJ2-1; D remains ambiguous. This CDR3 spans 11 amino acids. Trimming left V 3 bases short and J 7 bases short, with 4 bases between. CDR1 and CDR2 from the germline V gene are ENHRY and SYGVKD. The CDR3 nucleotides are TGTGCCATCAGTGAAGCGAATGAGCAGTTCTTC. Protein sequence: CAISEANEQFF.

The chain joins TRBV19 to TRBJ2-7; D is uncertain. Trimming shortened V by 3 bases and J by 3 bases, and 9 bases separated the two germline ends. CDR1 is LNHDA and CDR2 is SQIVND in the germline V gene (reference sequence). The CDR3 totals 13 residues. The DNA for the CDR3 is TGTGCCAGTAGTATCGACCTGGACTACGAGCAGTACTTC. Translating it yields CASSIDLDYEQYF. Looking up the rest from reference TRBV19 and TRBJ2-7 gives the full variable domain: DGGITQSPKYLFRKEGQNVTLSCEQNLNHDAMYWYRQDPGQGLRLIYYSQIVNDFQKGDIAEGYSVSREKKESFPLTVTSAQKNPTAFYLCASSIDLDYEQYFGPGTRLTVT.

The V gene is TRBV24-1, the J gene TRBJ1-5; 7 bases fit TRBD1. Germline V gives CDR1 KGHDR, CDR2 SFDVKD. J was trimmed by 5 bases and V by 7 bases; bases with no gene match: 1. The CDR3 covers 12 residues. CDR3 region: CATSTGDQPQHF. In DNA form, the CDR3 reads TGTGCCACCAGCACAGGGGATCAGCCCCAGCATTTT.

This sequence joins TRBV5-4 and TRBJ2-1; 7 bases agree with TRBD2. V shed 4 bases and J 0 bases; nucleotides not matched to a gene: 7. The CDR3 is made up of 16 amino acids. Germline-derived CDR1 and CDR2 are SGHNT and YYREEE (reference sequence). The CDR3 DNA sequence: TGTGCCAGCAGCCCTCAAGCGGGGATCTCCTACAATGAGCAGTTCTTC. Its protein is CASSPQAGISYNEQFF.